The 20 T cell receptor beta chains given below trace back to one sample, sequenced in a study of blood T cell repertoires in COVID-19. Clones were read by immunoSEQ multiplex PCR, and TCRdb kept only the in-frame ones, dropping some. The sample lists 85,000 to 100,000 clones; 70% to 85% were seen once. Sequenced material: peripheral blood. These receptors came from a woman aged 55-75 years with acute or convalescent COVID-19.

Only one count was recorded for this clone. The V call is TRBV6-6, the J call TRBJ1-3; 10 positions agree with TRBD1. This CDR3 has 15 amino acids. Unmatched junction bases numbered 9, after V lost 11 bases and J lost 2 bases. Germline loops: CDR1 MNHNY, CDR2 SVGAGI (reference sequence). The CDR3 is CAGAAGQGAGNTIYF. The CDR3 DNA reads TGTGCCGGGGCCGCAGGACAGGGGGCTGGAAACACCATATATTTT.

The chain links TRBV5-6 to TRBJ1-6, with D possibly matching TRBD1 (6 bases). CDR1 SGHDT and CDR2 YYEEEE come from the germline V gene. The CDR3 loop spans 16 amino acids. V was clipped by 4 bases and J by 6 bases, with 17 bases between them. CDR3 sequence: CASSRRGGRGNSPLHF. The CDR3 coding sequence is TGTGCCAGCAGCCGCCGGGGGGGGCGCGGTAATTCACCCCTCCACTTT.

The V and J genes are TRBV4-3 and TRBJ2-7, with D possibly matching TRBD2 (5 bases). Germline V gene data show CDR1 as LGHNA and CDR2 as YSLEER. The CDR3 extends over 16 amino acids. V lost 0 bases and J 0 bases, leaving 12 bases between the germline ends. CDR3 loop: CASSQELASPSYEQYF. The CDR3 bases are TGCGCCAGCAGCCAAGAGTTAGCGAGCCCCTCCTACGAGCAGTACTTC.

The chain couples TRBV2 to TRBJ1-1, with 7 bases identical to TRBD1. This CDR3 has 13 amino acids. The J segment lost 5 bases and the V segment lost 3 bases, leaving 3 bases of the junction unmatched. Germline values: CDR1 SNHLY, CDR2 FYNNEI. CDR3 DNA: TGTGCCAGCAGTGAGGGCAGGGGGACTGAAGCTTTCTTT. Translated, it gives CASSEGRGTEAFF. The full variable domain, in which reference TRBV2 and TRBJ1-1 provide the parts outside the CDR3, is EPEVTQTPSHQVTQMGQEVILRCVPISNHLYFYWYRQILGQKVEFLVSFYNNEISEKSEIFDDQFSVERPDGSNFTLKIRSTKLEDSAMYFCASSEGRGTEAFFGQGTRLTVV.

The CDR3 nucleotides read TGTGCCAGCAGCCCCCGGGGGACAGGGGCGGATGAAAAACTGTTTTTT. Its protein is CASSPRGTGADEKLFF. The gene calls are TRBV13 and TRBJ1-4; 10 nucleotides line up with TRBD1. Germline V CDR1 and CDR2: PRHDT, FYEKMQ (reference sequence). V gave up 5 bases and J gave up 6 bases; unmatched junction bases: 9. This CDR3 has 16 residues.

This clone has just a few counts. This chain joins TRBV12-3 or TRBV12-4 and TRBJ1-6; no firm D call. Between the trimmed V and J ends, which lost 6 bases and 7 bases, there was a span of 10 bases. The CDR3 spans 13 residues. The CDR3 spells CASSPRGNSPLHF. CDR3 bases: TGTGCCAGCAGCCCCCGGGGAAATTCACCCCTCCACTTT.

This clone was seen only once. V gene TRBV2 combines with J gene TRBJ2-3; D unclear. Germline CDR1 and CDR2: SNHLY and FYNNEI. The CDR3 contains 17 residues. V was clipped by 1 base and J by 0 bases, with 14 bases between them. CDR3 in DNA: TGTGCCAGCAGTGAAGTCCTAACGGAGTATAGCACAGATACGCAGTATTTT. Translation gives CASSEVLTEYSTDTQYF.

The chain recombines TRBV19 with TRBJ2-1; 10 bases agree with TRBD2. J gave up 6 bases and V 6 bases, and 11 bases lay outside the gene matches. In germline, CDR1 is LNHDA, CDR2 SQIVND (reference sequence). This CDR3 contains 16 residues. CDR3 nucleotides: TGTGCCAGTAGCCGAAGGGAAGCGGGGGGGCGCAATGAGCAGTTCTTC. The encoded protein is CASSRREAGGRNEQFF.

The genes are TRBV19 and TRBJ1-1, with TRBD1 matching over 8 bases. Germline V gene lookup returns CDR1 LNHDA and CDR2 SQIVND (reference sequence). V was clipped by 3 bases and J by 1 base; unmatched bases: 4. The CDR3 totals 15 residues. The DNA of the CDR3 is TGTGCCAGTAGTATCAGGACAGGGACGAACACTGAAGCTTTCTTT. Translated: CASSIRTGTNTEAFF.

The V and J genes are TRBV7-9 and TRBJ1-5; perhaps TRBD1 as D (5 bases). Trimming pared 5 bases from V and 5 bases from J, leaving 10 bases between. The CDR3 has 13 amino acids. Germline V gives CDR1 SEHNR, CDR2 FQNEAQ (reference sequence). CDR3: CASSDSSYQPQHF. CDR3 bases: TGTGCCAGCAGCGACAGCTCCTATCAGCCCCAGCATTTT.

The rearrangement links TRBV6-6 to TRBJ2-1; D may be TRBD2 (5 bases). Trimming shortened V by 4 bases and J by 8 bases, and 15 bases separated the two germline ends. This CDR3 is built from 14 residues. Germline CDR1 is MNHNY and CDR2 is SVGAGI (reference sequence). The CDR3 DNA follows: TGTGCCAGCAGTTCGGACTCCGTACCCCATGAGCAGTTCTTC. Its protein is CASSSDSVPHEQFF.

The chain couples TRBV19 to TRBJ1-1; possible D gene TRBD1, 5 bases. CDR3 length: 15 residues. Germline V gene data show CDR1 as LNHDA and CDR2 as SQIVND (reference sequence). V lost 7 bases and J 0 bases, leaving 15 bases between the germline ends. CDR3 residues: CASIGWGGMNTEAFF. The CDR3 coding sequence is TGTGCCAGTATAGGATGGGGGGGGATGAACACTGAAGCTTTCTTT. Using reference TRBV19 and TRBJ1-1 for the parts outside the CDR3, the full variable domain is DGGITQSPKYLFRKEGQNVTLSCEQNLNHDAMYWYRQDPGQGLRLIYYSQIVNDFQKGDIAEGYSVSREKKESFPLTVTSAQKNPTAFYLCASIGWGGMNTEAFFGQGTRLTVV.

This chain joins TRBV18 and TRBJ1-1, with D possibly TRBD1 on 6 matching bases. CDR1 and CDR2 (germline): KGHSH, LQKENI. V was cut by 0 bases and J by 2 bases, with 13 bases left in between. The CDR3 has 16 amino acids. The CDR3 nucleotides read TGTGCCAGCTCACCACCCCTAACAGGGAGAAACACTGAAGCTTTCTTT. Protein product: CASSPPLTGRNTEAFF.

V is TRBV2 and J is TRBJ1-2; D call uncertain. V dropped 6 bases and J dropped 8 bases, with 19 bases sitting between them. This CDR3 is built from 14 residues. Germline V gene data show CDR1 as SNHLY and CDR2 as FYNNEI. Here the CDR3 reads CASRTSGLHRGYTF. Written as DNA, the CDR3 is TGTGCCAGCAGGACAAGCGGCCTCCATCGGGGCTACACCTTC.

The gene calls are TRBV6-5 and TRBJ1-2; the D gene is possibly TRBD1 (6 bases). Trimming left V 7 bases short and J 4 bases short, with 13 bases between. This CDR3 comprises 13 residues. CDR1 is MNHEY and CDR2 is SVGAGI in the germline V gene. CDR3 sequence (DNA): TGTGCCAGCAAGGACAGCGGGGGCTATGGCTACACCTTC. It yields the protein CASKDSGGYGYTF.

This clone was counted between two and nine times. J is TRBJ1-2 and V is TRBV28; D gene unclear. This CDR3 is 10 amino acids long. CDR1 is MDHEN, CDR2 SYDVKM, per germline. The V and J ends lost 6 bases and 9 bases respectively, with 8 bases between them. The CDR3 region is CASSSPSYTF. CDR3 in DNA: TGTGCCAGCAGCAGTCCAAGCTACACCTTC.

In the case of this clone: This sample includes further DNA sequences coding for the same CDR3. V gene TRBV2 combines with J gene TRBJ2-5; no definite D call. The germline gives CDR1 SNHLY, CDR2 FYNNEI. The V and J ends lost 5 bases and 5 bases respectively, with 3 bases between them. The CDR3 loop spans 10 amino acids. Here the CDR3 reads CASSLETQYF. The CDR3 DNA sequence: TGTGCCAGCAGTCTGGAGACCCAGTACTTC.

The chain combines TRBV11-3 with TRBJ2-3; TRBD1 is a possible D gene (6 bases). Germline V gene data show CDR1 as SGHNT and CDR2 as YENEEA. This CDR3 spans 14 amino acids. V was shortened by 4 bases and J by 0 bases, with 8 bases between the two germline ends. The CDR3 is CASSSGQSTDTQYF. The CDR3 nucleotides read TGTGCCAGCAGCTCTGGACAGAGCACAGATACGCAGTATTTT.

The chain joins TRBV27 to TRBJ1-6; D unresolved. Trimming cost V 2 bases and J 7 bases, with 9 bases left between them. Germline values: CDR1 MNHEY, CDR2 SMNVEV (reference sequence). The CDR3 length is 14 residues. CDR3 sequence (DNA): TGTGCCAGCAGTTTAATTATCTCCAATTCACCCCTCCACTTT. This encodes CASSLIISNSPLHF.

V gene TRBV7-8 combines with J gene TRBJ1-4; maybe TRBD1 (6 bases). The CDR3 extends over 15 amino acids. V shed 5 bases and J shed 5 bases, with 15 bases lying between them. From germline, CDR1 is SGHVS and CDR2 FQNEAQ. The CDR3, as DNA: TGTGCCAGCAGCGTCACAGGGATTAAAAATGAAAAACTGTTTTTT. Its protein product is CASSVTGIKNEKLFF.